A single sample gave rise to the 13 T cell receptor beta chains below, sequenced in a study of neurological immune-mediated disorders. Time point specified: technical triplicate 3. MiXCR, applied by TCRdb to the 5' RACE reads, yields one record per CDR3 protein. The sample consists of around 30,000 distinct CDR3 sequences, roughly a sixth of them appearing once. The sequencing input was CD4+ T cells from blood. The receptor set was obtained from a female donor with HTLV-1-associated myelopathy (HAM/TSP).

This clonotype appeared many times. The genes are TRBV5-1 and TRBJ2-1, with 9 bases fitting TRBD2. The V segment lost 6 bases and the J segment 0 bases; nucleotides outside the gene matches: 4. The CDR3 is 15 residues long. The germline gives CDR1 SGHRS, CDR2 YFSETQ. The CDR3 here is CASTTSGHSYNEQFF. In DNA, the CDR3 is TGCGCCAGCACGACTAGCGGCCACTCCTACAATGAGCAGTTCTTC.

This clonotype was observed many times. The rearrangement links TRBV18 to TRBJ2-7, with D perhaps matching TRBD1 (5 bases). V was pared by 3 bases and J by 0 bases, with 12 bases between. Looked up from germline, CDR1 is KGHSH and CDR2 is LQKENI. This CDR3 comprises 15 residues. CDR3 nucleotide sequence: TGTGCCAGCTCACCGGGCCAGGGTGGCTCCTACGAGCAGTACTTC. Amino acid sequence: CASSPGQGGSYEQYF.

In this sample, this clonotype turned up many times. This chain joins TRBV20-1 and TRBJ1-1, with a tentative D call TRBD1 (5 bases). Germline CDR1 reads DFQATT; CDR2 reads SNEGSKA (reference sequence). This CDR3 spans 13 amino acids. V was trimmed by 1 base and J by 0 bases, leaving 6 bases between them. CDR3 nucleotide sequence: TGCAGTGCTAGAGGACAGTTGAACACTGAAGCTTTCTTT. Protein sequence: CSARGQLNTEAFF.

This chain links TRBV5-6 with TRBJ1-4; 7 bases align to TRBD1. In germline, CDR1 is SGHDT, CDR2 YYEEEE. The CDR3 spans 16 residues. The V segment lost 4 bases and the J segment 8 bases; nucleotides outside the gene matches: 14. This CDR3 reads CASSSGPTGWGEKLFF. In DNA, the CDR3 is TGTGCCAGCAGCAGTGGTCCGACAGGGTGGGGGGAAAAACTGTTTTTT.

The chain employs TRBV7-9 and TRBJ2-7; TRBD1 matches at 8 bases. CDR3 size: 14 residues. Germline V gene lookup returns CDR1 SEHNR and CDR2 FQNEAQ (reference sequence). Trimming took 4 bases from V and 0 from J; bases not matched to a gene: 2. The CDR3 sequence: CASSWTGTSYEQYF. CDR3 nucleotides: TGTGCCAGCAGCTGGACAGGGACCTCCTACGAGCAGTACTTC.

This clonotype was detected many times. The rearrangement links TRBV7-3 to TRBJ2-6; D is ambiguous. V was shortened by 0 bases and J by 0 bases, with 0 bases between the two germline ends. Germline V CDR1 and CDR2: SGHTA, FQGTGA. The CDR3 is 14 amino acids. The CDR3 protein is CASSLTSGANVLTF. The CDR3 DNA sequence: TGTGCCAGCAGCTTAACCTCTGGGGCCAACGTCCTGACTTTC.

About this clonotype itself: It is unclear where the CDR3 begins or ends on the DNA, so no DNA is shown, and the CDR3 is as TCRdb lists it. The V gene is TRBV7-6, the J gene TRBJ1-4. Both ends counted, the CDR3 spans 20 residues. CDR1 and CDR2 from the germline V gene are SGHVS and FNYEAQ. The chain's CDR3 is CASSFYICSARALNEEKLFF.

This clonotype has at least ten counts. V and J are TRBV5-1 and TRBJ2-2; D may be TRBD1 (5 bases). CDR3 length: 15 residues. With 3 bases removed from V and 1 base from J, the gap between germline ends came to 10 bases. In germline, CDR1 is SGHRS, CDR2 YFSETQ. DNA for the CDR3: TGCGCCAGCAGCTATAGACAGTTGAACACCGGGGAGCTGTTTTTT. Translation: CASSYRQLNTGELFF. The variable domain in full, with the rest retrieved from reference TRBV5-1 and TRBJ2-2, is KAGVTQTPRYLIKTRGQQVTLSCSPISGHRSVSWYQQTPGQGLQFLFEYFSETQRNKGNFPGRFSGRQFSNSRSEMNVSTLELGDSALYLCASSYRQLNTGELFFGEGSRLTVL.

This clonotype was seen many times. This sequence joins TRBV5-8 and TRBJ1-1; a weak D match, TRBD1 (6 bases). Germline V lookup: CDR1 SGHTS, CDR2 YDEGEE. CDR3 length equals 11 residues. The V end lost 5 bases, the J end lost 7 bases, and 9 bases lay between the germline ends. The CDR3 DNA sequence: TGTGCCAGCAGGGAGGGGGGTGAAGCTTTCTTT. It is translated as CASREGGEAFF.

This clonotype was found a few times. The CDR3 DNA follows: TGCAGTGCTAGAGATCGATGGGGGGTCATAGATGGCTACACCTTC. It yields the protein CSARDRWGVIDGYTF. V gene TRBV20-1 combines with J gene TRBJ1-2; tentatively, D is TRBD1 (5 bases). V lost 0 bases and J 6 bases, leaving 17 bases between the germline ends. From germline, CDR1 is DFQATT and CDR2 SNEGSKA (reference sequence). The CDR3 is 15 residues long.

This clonotype was detected ten times or more. The CDR3 region has the DNA TGCGCCAGCAGCGCCGTACCGGGACAGATCACAGATACGCAGTATTTT. Protein: CASSAVPGQITDTQYF. This chain joins TRBV5-1 and TRBJ2-3, with 7 bases identical to TRBD1. V lost 4 bases and J lost 2; bases outside the gene matches: 10. The CDR3 is 16 residues long. CDR1 SGHRS and CDR2 YFSETQ come from the germline V gene.

At least ten counts were recorded for this clonotype. This chain joins TRBV4-1 and TRBJ2-3, with 9 positions matching TRBD2. The CDR3 runs 14 residues. The J segment lost 5 bases and the V segment lost 6 bases, leaving 6 bases of the junction unmatched. The germline V gene has CDR1 MGHRA and CDR2 YSYEKL. The CDR3 is CASRLGLAGDTQYF. The CDR3 DNA is TGCGCCAGCAGACTGGGACTAGCTGGAGATACGCAGTATTTT.

This clonotype was found many times. In nucleotides, the CDR3 is TGCAGTGCTAGGAGGCGGGGGGGCCGGGTTGTTGAGACCCAGTACTTC. It yields the protein CSARRRGGRVVETQYF. The rearrangement joins TRBV20-1 to TRBJ2-5; 9 nucleotides line up with TRBD2. After removal of 3 bases from V and 5 bases from J, the junction contained 13 bases not matched to a gene. This CDR3 is built from 16 residues. Looked up from germline, CDR1 is DFQATT and CDR2 is SNEGSKA (reference sequence).